A single T cell receptor beta chain is shown here with its context. The record originates from a study of blood T cell repertoires in COVID-19. Background on the study: COVID-19 samples collected from the United States, Italy and Spain covered acute and convalescent phases.

Assignment of participants to cohorts was predicated upon participant-reported clinical history. Recovered status in Cohort 3 required two negative PCRs, clearance, or symptom resolution. Source study methods: Reference gene primer amplification gave estimated nucleated cell counts. Data came from immunoSEQ multiplex PCR; TCRdb stores just in-frame clones and leaves some out. Clonal size and the V and J genes are those of that table, whereas D and trimming came from the DNA. The data contain about 370,000 clones, 85% to 90% of them singletons. The germline V gene encodes CDR1 SGHDN and CDR2 FVKESK. V lost 4 bases and J 3 bases, leaving 12 bases between the germline ends. The length of the CDR3 is 14 residues.

V usage is TRBV14 and J usage is TRBJ1-2; D possibly corresponds to TRBD1 (6 bases). The sequence was obtained from a man aged 18-30 years who had recovered from COVID-19. Specimen: PBMCs or T cells enriched from blood (not recorded which). In DNA form, the CDR3 reads TGTGCCAGCAGCCCCCAGGACAGTTACTATGGCTACACCTTC. Encoded protein: CASSPQDSYYGYTF.